This record looks at one TCR beta chain sequence and its context. What it binds is unknown. Method: immunoSEQ multiplex PCR; TCRdb's copy keeps in-frame clones and lacks some. The top ten hold approximately 15% of the sample, which has hundreds of thousands of clones, 70% seen once. These data come from a study of cytotoxic CD8 clonotypes in ibrutinib-treated CLL. Overall study findings and caveats: Public clonotypes proved infrequent, and on treatment they shrank or remained steady.

The source is a human donor with chronic lymphocytic leukemia. The sample consisted of PBMCs, taken after 24 months of ibrutinib treatment.

DNA for the CDR3: TGTGCCAGCAGCTTAGTGGTTGGGGGAAAGCAGTTCTTC. This translates into CASSLVVGGKQFF. The chain uses TRBV11-1 and TRBJ2-1; D is tentatively TRBD1 or TRBD2 (5 bases each). The CDR3 runs to 13 residues. V was pared by 1 base and J by 11 bases, with 12 bases between. Germline loops: CDR1 SGHAT, CDR2 FQDESV (reference sequence).